The clone carrying this T cell receptor beta chain was observed a few times. Antigen unknown. The data stem from a study of T-cell memory formation after mild COVID-19. Study information: TCR clustering was largely donor specific.

Notes on the study in general: Researchers report contracting CD4+ clones mostly in CM and EM, with CD8+ clones in EMRA. The study detected some responding clones in pre-infection memory, suggesting cross-reactive memory joined.

V shed 1 base, J shed 1 base, and the junction held 16 bases outside the gene matches. Germline-derived CDR1 and CDR2 are LGHNA and YSLEER. This CDR3 has 19 residues. Via MiXCR, TCRdb re-called the 5' RACE reads, giving one row per CDR3 protein. Of roughly 70,000 distinct CDR3 sequences listed, approximately 15% are singletons. The genes are TRBV4-3 and TRBJ2-7, with TRBD1 matching 7 bases. The sequencing sample was made of PBMCs or a T cell subset sorted from them (not recorded which). The receptor was derived from an adult woman who had mild COVID-19 (a few samples of this study predate the infection). Cell type and time point are not known. The CDR3 DNA follows: TGCGCCAGCAGCCAAGCGGGAACCCATAGAGGGGGCGATTCCTACGAGCAGTACTTC. This gives the protein CASSQAGTHRGGDSYEQYF.